The text below deals with one TCR beta chain. CDR3 length: 14 amino acids. Germline-derived CDR1 and CDR2 are SGHTA and FQGNSA. V was pared by 9 bases and J by 3 bases, with 17 bases between. The data stem from a study of T cells in Graves' hyperthyroidism and ophthalmopathy. The PBMCs were taken from around 9 ml of fresh peripheral blood. The source material, RNA transcripts, was used to amplify TCR beta CDR3 regions. The primer set for the first-round RT-PCR of the TCR CDR3 was HTBI. TCRdb re-analysed the multiplex PCR reads in MiXCR, keeping a single row per CDR3 protein. The sample lists roughly 630,000 distinct CDR3 sequences, 15% to 18% seen once, with about 7% in the top ten.

The chain carries TRBV7-2 and TRBJ1-1; no firm D call. The sequence was obtained from a woman aged 25 to 39 with Graves' hyperthyroidism. The sample was blood. DNA for the CDR3: TGTGCCAGGCCCGGTGTTTGCGAGTACACTGAAGCTTTCTTT. It specifies CARPGVCEYTEAFF.